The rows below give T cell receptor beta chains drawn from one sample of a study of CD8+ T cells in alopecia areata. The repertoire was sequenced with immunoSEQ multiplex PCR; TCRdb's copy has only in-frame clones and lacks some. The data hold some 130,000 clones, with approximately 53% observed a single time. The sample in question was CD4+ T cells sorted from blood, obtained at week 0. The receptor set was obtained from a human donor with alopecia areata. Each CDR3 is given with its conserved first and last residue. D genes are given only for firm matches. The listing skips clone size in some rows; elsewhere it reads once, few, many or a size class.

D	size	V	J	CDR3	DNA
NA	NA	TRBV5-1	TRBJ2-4	CASSLDTPKNIQYF	TGCGCCAGCAGCTTGGATACTCCAAAAAACATTCAGTACTTC
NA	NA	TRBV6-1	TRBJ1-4	CASIGPGTEKLFF	TGTGCCAGCATAGGGCCAGGGACCGAAAAACTGTTTTTT
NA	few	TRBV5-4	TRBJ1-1	CASSLVQGLGTEAFF	TGTGCCAGCAGCTTAGTGCAGGGTTTGGGCACTGAAGCTTTCTTT
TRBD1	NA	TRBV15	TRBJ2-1	CATGTDAYNEQFF	TGTGCCACGGGGACAGATGCCTACAATGAGCAGTTCTTC
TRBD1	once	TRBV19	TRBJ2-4	CASSTDRGNIQYF	TGTGCCAGTAGTACGGACAGGGGAAACATTCAGTACTTC
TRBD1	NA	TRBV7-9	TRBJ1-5	CASSTTGSDQPQHF	TGTGCCAGCAGCACGACAGGGTCCGATCAGCCCCAGCATTTT
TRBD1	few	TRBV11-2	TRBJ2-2	CASNQRTGFSAGELFF	TGTGCCAGCAACCAAAGGACAGGGTTCAGCGCCGGGGAGCTGTTTTTT
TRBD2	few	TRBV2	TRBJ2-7	CASSKGTSGSYEQYF	TGTGCCAGCAGCAAGGGGACTAGCGGGTCCTACGAGCAGTACTTC
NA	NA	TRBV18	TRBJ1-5	CASSLGPNSNQPQHF	TGTGCCAGCTCCCTGGGACCGAACAGCAATCAGCCCCAGCATTTT
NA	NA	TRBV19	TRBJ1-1	CASSVSGTEAFF	TGTGCCAGTAGTGTTTCGGGCACTGAAGCTTTCTTT
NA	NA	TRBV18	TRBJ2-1	CATGPYSSSYNEQFF	TGTGCCACCGGGCCGTACTCAAGCTCCTACAATGAGCAGTTCTTC
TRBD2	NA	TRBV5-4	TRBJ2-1	CASSLAASGTYNEQFF	TGTGCCAGCAGCTTGGCGGCTAGCGGTACCTACAATGAGCAGTTCTTC
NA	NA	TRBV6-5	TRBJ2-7	CASSYSTSHLYEQYF	TGTGCCAGCAGTTACTCGACCAGTCATCTCTACGAGCAGTACTTC